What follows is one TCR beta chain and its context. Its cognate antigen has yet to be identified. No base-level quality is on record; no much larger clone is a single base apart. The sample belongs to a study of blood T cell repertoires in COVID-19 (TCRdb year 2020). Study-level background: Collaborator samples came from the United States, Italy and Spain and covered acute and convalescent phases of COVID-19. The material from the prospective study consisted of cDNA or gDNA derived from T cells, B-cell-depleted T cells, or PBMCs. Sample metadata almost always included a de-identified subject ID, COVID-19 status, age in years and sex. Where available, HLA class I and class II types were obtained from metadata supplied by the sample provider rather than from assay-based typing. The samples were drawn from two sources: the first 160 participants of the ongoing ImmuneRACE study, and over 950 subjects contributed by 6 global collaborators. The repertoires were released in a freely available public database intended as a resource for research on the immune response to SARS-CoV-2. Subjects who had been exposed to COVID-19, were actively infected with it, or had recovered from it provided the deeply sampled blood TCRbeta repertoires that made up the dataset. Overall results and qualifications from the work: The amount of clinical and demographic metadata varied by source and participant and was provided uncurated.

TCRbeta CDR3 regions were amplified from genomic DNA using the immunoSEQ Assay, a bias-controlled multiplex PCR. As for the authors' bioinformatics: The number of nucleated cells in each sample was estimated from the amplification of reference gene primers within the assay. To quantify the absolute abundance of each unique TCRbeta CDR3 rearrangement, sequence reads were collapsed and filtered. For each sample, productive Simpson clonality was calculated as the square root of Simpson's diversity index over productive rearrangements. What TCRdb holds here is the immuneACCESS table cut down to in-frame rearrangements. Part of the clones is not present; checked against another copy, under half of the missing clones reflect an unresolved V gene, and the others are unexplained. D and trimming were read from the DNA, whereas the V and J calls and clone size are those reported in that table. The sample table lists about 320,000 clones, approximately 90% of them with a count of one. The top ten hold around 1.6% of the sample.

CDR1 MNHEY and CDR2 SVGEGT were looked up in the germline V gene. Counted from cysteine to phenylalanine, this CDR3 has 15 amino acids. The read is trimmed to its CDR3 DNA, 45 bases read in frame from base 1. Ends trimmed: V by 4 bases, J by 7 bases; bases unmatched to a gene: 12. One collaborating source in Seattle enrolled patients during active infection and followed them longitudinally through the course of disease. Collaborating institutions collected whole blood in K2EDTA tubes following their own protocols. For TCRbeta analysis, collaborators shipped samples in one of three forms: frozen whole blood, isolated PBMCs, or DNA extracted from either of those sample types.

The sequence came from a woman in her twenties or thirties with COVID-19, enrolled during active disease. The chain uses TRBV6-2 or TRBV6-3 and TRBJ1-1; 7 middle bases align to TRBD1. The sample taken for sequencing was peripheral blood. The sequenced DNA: TGTGCCAGCAGTTTCCACGACAGGGTTCGGCTTGAAGCTTTCTTT. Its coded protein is CASSFHDRVRLEAFF.